This T cell receptor beta chain was captured by sequencing in a study of cytomegalovirus exposure and HLA in healthy donors. Broader study findings: A later analysis found first-cohort TCR clusters tended to co-occur in the 90 to 150 validation repertoires.

Germline-derived CDR1 and CDR2 are KGHSH and LQKENI. The CDR3 is 12 residues long. Trimming removed 5 bases from V and 1 base from J, with 4 bases in between. There are a few counts of this clone. The antigen is not known. Profiling relied on immunoSEQ multiplex PCR, and the TCRdb table lists in-frame clones only, not all of them. The sample contains 130,000 to 150,000 clones, roughly nine tenths of which appear only once. The specimen sequenced was PBMCs. The source of this sequence is a woman between 18 and 29 years old in good health and CMV-seropositive. The chain links TRBV18 to TRBJ2-3; D call uncertain. The CDR3 region is CASSSRTDTQYF. The CDR3 DNA reads as TGTGCCAGCTCATCTCGCACAGATACGCAGTATTTT.